The sequence of this TCR beta chain was determined in a study of PD-1 blockade in classical Hodgkin lymphoma. Findings and limits, study-wide: No one has yet defined what causes the repertoire differences, which may be disease activity or prior therapy.

Each patient relapsed following autologous stem cell transplantation, and prior brentuximab vedotin exposure differed. A few counts support this clone. What it binds is not known. The V gene lost 3 bases and the J gene lost 4 bases, with 7 bases spanning the gap. This CDR3 has 13 residues. Germline V lookup: CDR1 MNHEY, CDR2 SMNVEV (reference sequence). Assay used: immunoSEQ multiplex PCR; TCRdb lists only in-frame clones, some missing. The repertoire holds around 99,000 clones, with more than 80% as singletons. This chain links TRBV27 with TRBJ2-1, with D maybe TRBD1 (6 bases). This receptor was taken from a human donor with classical Hodgkin lymphoma. Material: peripheral blood mononuclear cells (PBMCs), obtained before the second cycle of nivolumab. The CDR3 DNA reads TGTGCCAGCAGTTTCACAGGGTACAATGAGCAGTTCTTC. This gives the protein CASSFTGYNEQFF.